The 21 T cell receptor beta chains below all came from one sample that was sequenced in a study of T-cell memory formation after mild COVID-19. TCRdb called the 5' RACE reads again in MiXCR, with one record for every CDR3 protein. The sample contains under 450,000 distinct CDR3 sequences, 23% of which appear only once. The material sequenced was PBMCs or a T cell subset sorted from them (not recorded which). These receptors came from an adult woman who had mild COVID-19 (a few samples of this study predate the infection). Cell type and time point are not known.

This clonotype was seen more than once but under ten times. The chain has TRBV12-3 or TRBV12-4 and TRBJ2-7; tentatively, D is TRBD2 (6 bases). V lost 6 bases and J 4 bases, leaving 13 bases between the germline ends. CDR3 size: 13 residues. CDR3 in amino acids: CASRPGARYEQYF. Written as DNA, the CDR3 is TGTGCCAGCAGGCCGGGAGCTAGATACGAGCAGTACTTC.

The V and J genes are TRBV5-8 and TRBJ2-1; no clear D gene. CDR1 SGHTS and CDR2 YDEGEE come from the germline V gene. V was clipped by 4 bases and J by 6 bases, with 11 bases between them. CDR3 length: 13 amino acids. DNA of the CDR3: TGTGCCAGCAGCAAGCCTTCTGGCAATGAGCAGTTCTTC. This encodes CASSKPSGNEQFF.

A few counts support this clonotype. The chain recombines TRBV23-1 with TRBJ2-3, with D possibly being TRBD2 (7 bases). TRBV23-1 counts as an open reading frame of uncertain function. V was cut by 11 bases and J by 2 bases, with 20 bases left in between. CDR3 length equals 15 residues. The CDR3: CAALVRGGTTDTQYF. The CDR3 nucleotides read TGCGCCGCCCTAGTCAGGGGAGGGACCACAGATACGCAGTATTTT.

V and J are TRBV4-1 and TRBJ1-6; D unresolved. Per the germline V gene, CDR1 is MGHRA and CDR2 is YSYEKL. V lost 3 bases, J lost 6 bases, and 12 bases lay in between. The CDR3 has 15 residues. The CDR3 DNA sequence: TGCGCCAGCAGCCAGAGGGAATCGGGTAATTCACCCCTCCACTTT. Its translation: CASSQRESGNSPLHF.

Ten or more counts support this clonotype. The chain employs TRBV7-8 and TRBJ2-1; 10 bases line up with TRBD1. There are 15 residues in the CDR3. V gave up 0 bases and J gave up 6 bases; unmatched junction bases: 2. Per germline, CDR1 SGHVS and CDR2 FQNEAQ. CDR3 bases: TGTGCCAGCAGCTTAGCGACAGGGGGCCGCAATGAGCAGTTCTTC. Amino acid sequence: CASSLATGGRNEQFF.

This chain links TRBV20-1 with TRBJ1-2; 7 bases are shared with TRBD1. CDR1 is DFQATT and CDR2 is SNEGSKA in the germline V gene (reference sequence). The CDR3 totals 14 residues. The trim removed 3 bases at V and 8 bases at J, leaving 12 bases unmatched. The CDR3 reads CSARLSGQARGYTF. DNA for the CDR3: TGCAGTGCTAGGCTATCCGGACAGGCCAGAGGCTACACCTTC.

Only a few counts were recorded for this clonotype. The chain couples TRBV13 to TRBJ2-1, with D unresolved. CDR1 is PRHDT, CDR2 FYEKMQ, per germline (reference sequence). The CDR3 covers 14 residues. Trimming pared 0 bases from V and 0 bases from J, leaving 3 bases between. The CDR3 reads CASSLGRSYNEQFF. DNA for the CDR3: TGTGCCAGCAGCTTAGGGCGCTCCTACAATGAGCAGTTCTTC.

This chain links TRBV18 with TRBJ2-2; 11 positions match TRBD1. Germline CDR1 KGHSH, CDR2 LQKENI. V lost 9 bases to trimming and J lost 2 bases; unmatched junction nucleotides: 11. The CDR3 spans 17 residues. The CDR3 loop is CASQSPGQGANTGELFF. The DNA of the CDR3 is TGTGCCAGTCAAAGCCCTGGACAGGGGGCTAACACCGGGGAGCTGTTTTTT.

The J gene is TRBJ2-3, the V gene TRBV2; 9 positions agree with TRBD1. CDR1 and CDR2 (germline): SNHLY, FYNNEI. The trim removed 4 bases at V and 0 bases at J, leaving 5 bases unmatched. The CDR3 has 16 residues. The CDR3 loop reads CASSADRGYSTDTQYF. CDR3 sequence (DNA): TGTGCCAGCAGTGCGGACAGGGGATATAGCACAGATACGCAGTATTTT.

This clonotype was observed a handful of times. The CDR3 DNA reads TGTGCCAGCAGTCTGACAGGGGAGTCATTAGAAGCTTTCTTT. This codes for CASSLTGESLEAFF. V is TRBV12-3 or TRBV12-4 and J is TRBJ1-1, with 8 positions matching TRBD1. This CDR3 contains 14 residues. Losses at the gene ends were 5 bases for V and 8 bases for J; bases not matched to a gene: 10.

This clonotype came up a few times. This chain joins TRBV7-9 and TRBJ2-3; 9 bases line up with TRBD2. Trimming removed 5 bases from V and 1 base from J; junction bases left unmatched: 4. Germline V gene lookup returns CDR1 SEHNR and CDR2 FQNEAQ (reference sequence). This CDR3 is built from 15 residues. The DNA for the CDR3 is TGTGCCAGCAGCCGTAAGCGGGAGGGCACAGATACGCAGTATTTT. Its protein product is CASSRKREGTDTQYF.

This clonotype showed up just a few times. V gene TRBV5-1 combines with J gene TRBJ2-7; D possibly corresponds to TRBD1 (7 bases). V lost 4 bases and J lost 0, with 26 bases in between. This CDR3 is 19 amino acids long. Per the germline V gene, CDR1 is SGHRS and CDR2 is YFSETQ. The CDR3 reads CASSPRAGQFPVSSYEQYF. CDR3 DNA: TGCGCCAGCAGCCCCCGGGCGGGACAGTTCCCCGTGAGCTCCTACGAGCAGTACTTC.

CDR3 sequence (DNA): TGTGCCACCAGCAGAGGTGGGCTCAACACTGAAGCTTTCTTT. It codes for CATSRGGLNTEAFF. This rearrangement joins TRBV15 to TRBJ1-1; D not resolved. The CDR3 runs to 14 residues. Germline V gene data show CDR1 as LNHNV and CDR2 as YYDKDF (reference sequence). The germline V and J ends were trimmed by 1 base and 2 bases, with 8 bases remaining between them.

The rearrangement links TRBV28 to TRBJ2-7; D is perhaps TRBD2 (6 bases). This CDR3 contains 16 residues. With 5 bases removed from V and 3 bases from J, the gap between germline ends came to 20 bases. Germline CDR1 and CDR2: MDHEN and SYDVKM. The DNA of the CDR3 is TGTGCCAGCAGTCAAGGAGCGGGTGGGGGGTTCTACGAGCAGTACTTC. As protein: CASSQGAGGGFYEQYF. The variable domain in full, completed from reference TRBV28 and TRBJ2-7, reads DVKVTQSSRYLVKRTGEKVFLECVQDMDHENMFWYRQDPGLGLRLIYFSYDVKMKEKGDIPEGYSVSREKKERFSLILESASTNQTSMYLCASSQGAGGGFYEQYFGPGTRLTVT.

The chain combines TRBV14 with TRBJ2-3; the D gene is possibly TRBD2 (6 bases). This CDR3 region has 14 residues. The V gene lost 3 bases and the J gene lost 3 bases, with 10 bases spanning the gap. CDR1 is SGHDN, CDR2 FVKESK, per germline. CDR3 coding DNA: TGTGCCAGCAGCCAGGGACTTTTGACAGATACGCAGTATTTT. Residues: CASSQGLLTDTQYF.

The sample holds a few counts of this clonotype. The V and J genes are TRBV5-1 and TRBJ2-5; 8 bases align to TRBD1. In germline, CDR1 is SGHRS, CDR2 YFSETQ. The CDR3 is 17 residues long. V was clipped by 0 bases and J by 5 bases; unmatched bases: 12. This CDR3 reads CASSLAVVQGASETQYF. The CDR3 DNA follows: TGCGCCAGCAGCTTGGCCGTCGTGCAGGGGGCCAGCGAGACCCAGTACTTC.

The chain employs TRBV12-3 or TRBV12-4 and TRBJ1-5; D unclear. V lost 6 bases and J 6 bases, leaving 18 bases between the germline ends. This CDR3 is 15 amino acids long. CDR3 region: CASRLGRHGAQPQHF. The CDR3 nucleotides are TGTGCCAGCAGGCTTGGGAGACACGGAGCTCAGCCCCAGCATTTT.

Ten or more counts support this clonotype. V gene TRBV12-3 or TRBV12-4 combines with J gene TRBJ2-2, with a tentative D call TRBD1 (5 bases). V was pared by 6 bases and J by 1 base, with 12 bases between. The CDR3 length is 15 residues. The CDR3 DNA reads as TGTGCCAGCAGATCCCAGGGAAAGAACACCGGGGAGCTGTTTTTT. Its translation: CASRSQGKNTGELFF.

CDR3 sequence (DNA): TGTGCCAGCAGTCCATATTACGCGGGAGGGCCGTACGAGCAGTACTTC. Its protein product is CASSPYYAGGPYEQYF. V is TRBV12-3 or TRBV12-4 and J is TRBJ2-7; 9 bases map to TRBD2. This CDR3 is 16 amino acids long. V shed 5 bases, J shed 4 bases, and the junction held 12 bases outside the gene matches.

This chain connects TRBV15 to TRBJ2-2; D is possibly TRBD1 (5 bases). In germline, CDR1 is LNHNV, CDR2 YYDKDF (reference sequence). The V and J ends lost 6 bases and 0 bases respectively, with 8 bases between them. CDR3 size: 14 residues. The CDR3 region is CATRGDPNTGELFF. The CDR3 DNA reads as TGTGCCACCAGAGGGGATCCGAACACCGGGGAGCTGTTTTTT.

This clonotype has more than one count but fewer than ten. V is TRBV29-1 and J is TRBJ2-2; D is perhaps TRBD2 (6 bases). Trimming took 3 bases from V and 5 from J, leaving 7 bases between them. The length of the CDR3 is 12 residues. Germline values: CDR1 SQVTM, CDR2 ANQGSEA. DNA for the CDR3: TGCAGCGTTGATCGGGGGACCGGGGAGCTGTTTTTT. It is translated as CSVDRGTGELFF.